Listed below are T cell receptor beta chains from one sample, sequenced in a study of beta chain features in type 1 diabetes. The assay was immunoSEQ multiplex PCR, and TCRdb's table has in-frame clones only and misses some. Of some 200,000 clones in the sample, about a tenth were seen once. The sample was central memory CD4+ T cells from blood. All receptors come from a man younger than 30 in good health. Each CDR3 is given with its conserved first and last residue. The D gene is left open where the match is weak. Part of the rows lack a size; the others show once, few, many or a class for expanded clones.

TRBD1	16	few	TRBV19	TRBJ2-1	CASSIGTGKTYNEQFF	TGTGCCAGTAGTATAGGGACAGGGAAAACCTACAATGAGCAGTTCTTC
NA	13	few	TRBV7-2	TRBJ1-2	CASRLQYTGGYTF	TGTGCCAGCAGACTACAGTACACAGGTGGCTACACCTTC
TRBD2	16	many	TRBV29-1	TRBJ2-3	CSVEEGLAGGPDTQYF	TGCAGCGTTGAAGAGGGTCTAGCGGGAGGGCCGGATACGCAGTATTTT
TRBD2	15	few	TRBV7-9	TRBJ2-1	CASSPGLAESNEQFF	TGTGCCAGCAGCCCGGGACTAGCGGAAAGCAATGAGCAGTTCTTC
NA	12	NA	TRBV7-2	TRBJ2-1	CASSLAVGKQFF	TGTGCCAGCAGCTTAGCGGTGGGGAAGCAGTTCTTC
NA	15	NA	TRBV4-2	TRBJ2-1	CASSQDGQGIGEQFF	TGTGCCAGCAGCCAAGACGGGCAGGGGATCGGTGAGCAGTTCTTC
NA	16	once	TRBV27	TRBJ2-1	CASSPTGWGSRNEQFF	TGTGCCAGCAGTCCCACCGGGTGGGGGAGCAGGAATGAGCAGTTCTTC
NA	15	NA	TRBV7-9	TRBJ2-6	CASSLRGTGANVLTF	TGTGCCAGCAGCTTAAGAGGGACTGGGGCCAACGTCCTGACTTTC
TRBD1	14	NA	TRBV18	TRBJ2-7	CASSPGQGFYEQYF	TGTGCCAGCTCCCCGGGACAGGGATTTTACGAGCAGTACTTC
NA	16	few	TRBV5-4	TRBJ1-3	CASSSGGLRSGNTIYF	TGTGCCAGCAGCTCGGGGGGCCTCCGCTCTGGAAACACCATATATTTT
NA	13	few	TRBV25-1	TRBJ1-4	CASSEFGGSKLFF	TGTGCCAGCAGTGAATTTGGGGGCAGCAAGCTGTTTTTT
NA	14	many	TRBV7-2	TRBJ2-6	CASSPSSGANVLTF	TGTGCCAGCAGCCCTAGCTCTGGGGCCAACGTCCTGACTTTC
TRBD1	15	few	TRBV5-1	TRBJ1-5	CASSLTGQPNQPQHF	TGCGCCAGCAGTCTTACGGGACAGCCTAATCAGCCCCAGCATTTT
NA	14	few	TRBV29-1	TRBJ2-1	CSVSDSSSYNEQFF	TGCAGCGTTTCGGACTCCAGCTCCTACAATGAGCAGTTCTTC
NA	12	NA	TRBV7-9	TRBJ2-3	CASSEDRGTQYF	TGTGCCAGCAGCGAAGACCGAGGTACGCAGTATTTT
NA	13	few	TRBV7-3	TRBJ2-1	CASSLTWGEEQFF	TGTGCCAGCAGCTTAACGTGGGGAGAAGAGCAGTTCTTC
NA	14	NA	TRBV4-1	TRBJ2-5	CASSQVATQETQYF	TGTGCCAGCAGCCAAGTAGCCACCCAAGAGACCCAGTACTTC
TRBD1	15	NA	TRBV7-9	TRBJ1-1	CASSFEGQANTEAFF	TGTGCCAGCAGCTTTGAGGGACAGGCGAACACTGAAGCTTTCTTT
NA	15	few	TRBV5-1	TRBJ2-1	CASSLEGGGNNEQFF	TGCGCCAGCAGCTTGGAGGGAGGAGGAAACAATGAGCAGTTCTTC
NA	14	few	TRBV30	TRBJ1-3	CAWSARGSGNTIYF	TGTGCCTGGAGTGCCCGAGGCTCTGGAAACACCATATATTTT
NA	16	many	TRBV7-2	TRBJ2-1	CASSFLMRGLYNEQFF	TGTGCCAGCAGCTTTCTCATGAGGGGCTTATACAATGAGCAGTTCTTC
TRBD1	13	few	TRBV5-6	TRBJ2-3	CASSLGDPDRPSF	TGTGCCAGCAGCTTGGGGGACCCGGACAGGCCGTCTTTT
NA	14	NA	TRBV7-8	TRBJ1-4	CASSKWDSAEELFF	TGTGCCAGCAGCAAGTGGGACTCGGCGGAAGAACTGTTTTTT
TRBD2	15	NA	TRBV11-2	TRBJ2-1	CASTGTSRLYNEQFF	TGTGCCAGCACCGGGACTAGCCGCCTGTACAATGAGCAGTTCTTC
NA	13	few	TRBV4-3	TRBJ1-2	CASSQVKGGGYTF	TGCGCCAGCAGCCAAGTGAAGGGGGGTGGCTACACCTTC
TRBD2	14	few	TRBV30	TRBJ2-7	CAWSLTSGGSEQYF	TGTGCCTGGAGCCTGACTAGCGGGGGGAGCGAGCAGTACTTC
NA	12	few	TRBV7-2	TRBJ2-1	CASSLKVGEQFF	TGTGCCAGCAGCTTAAAGGTAGGGGAGCAGTTCTTC
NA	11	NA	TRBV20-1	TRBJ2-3	CSAGLSGTQYF	TGCAGTGCTGGGTTGTCGGGCACGCAGTATTTT
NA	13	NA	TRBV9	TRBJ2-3	CASSPSGSGTQYF	TGTGCCAGCAGCCCCTCTGGGAGTGGTACGCAGTATTTT
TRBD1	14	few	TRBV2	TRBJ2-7	CASRWGTELYEQYF	TGTGCCAGCCGGTGGGGGACAGAGCTTTACGAGCAGTACTTC
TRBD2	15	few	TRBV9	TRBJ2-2	CASSVGSGSTGELFF	TGTGCCAGCAGCGTAGGTAGCGGGAGCACCGGGGAGCTGTTTTTT
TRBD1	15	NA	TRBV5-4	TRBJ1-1	CASSFPGQMNTEAFF	TGTGCCAGCAGCTTCCCGGGACAGATGAACACTGAAGCTTTCTTT
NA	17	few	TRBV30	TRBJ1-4	CAWSVLRESATNEKLFF	TGTGCCTGGAGTGTACTTAGGGAGAGCGCGACTAATGAAAAACTGTTTTTT
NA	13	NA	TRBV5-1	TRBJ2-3	CASKRRDADTQYF	TGCGCCAGCAAAAGGCGGGATGCTGATACGCAGTATTTT
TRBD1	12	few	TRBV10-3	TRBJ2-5	CATGQFQETQYF	TGTGCCACGGGACAGTTCCAAGAGACCCAGTACTTC
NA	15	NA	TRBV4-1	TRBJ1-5	CASSQRAGGNQPQHF	TGCGCCAGCAGCCAGAGGGCCGGGGGGAATCAGCCCCAGCATTTT
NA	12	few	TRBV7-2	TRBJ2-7	CASSFRRHEQYF	TGTGCCAGCAGCTTCCGACGCCACGAGCAGTACTTC
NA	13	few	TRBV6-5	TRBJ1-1	CASSRQPNTEAFF	TGTGCCAGCAGTCGACAGCCGAACACTGAAGCTTTCTTT
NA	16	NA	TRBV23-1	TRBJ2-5	CASSPARGSIQETQYF	TGCGCCAGCAGTCCCGCGCGGGGCAGTATCCAAGAGACCCAGTACTTC
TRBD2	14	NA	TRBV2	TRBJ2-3	CASSGTSGTDTQYF	TGTGCCAGCAGTGGGACTAGCGGCACAGATACGCAGTATTTT
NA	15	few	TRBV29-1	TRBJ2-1	CSVLKPRGTYNEQFF	TGCAGCGTCCTAAAACCCAGGGGTACCTACAATGAGCAGTTCTTC
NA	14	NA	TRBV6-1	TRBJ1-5	CASSEALLDQPQHF	TGTGCCAGCAGTGAAGCGCTTCTGGACCAGCCCCAGCATTTT
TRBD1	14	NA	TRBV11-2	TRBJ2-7	CASSQDRVAYEQYF	TGTGCCAGCAGTCAGGACAGGGTCGCCTACGAGCAGTACTTC
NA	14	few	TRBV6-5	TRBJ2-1	CASSLGLLSNEQFF	TGTGCCAGCAGCCTGGGACTCCTAAGTAATGAGCAGTTCTTC
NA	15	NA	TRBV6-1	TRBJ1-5	CASSEGQNSNQPQHF	TGTGCCAGCAGTGAAGGACAGAATAGCAATCAGCCCCAGCATTTT
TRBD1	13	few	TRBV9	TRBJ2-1	CASSATGYNEQFF	TGTGCCAGCAGCGCGACAGGGTACAATGAGCAGTTCTTC
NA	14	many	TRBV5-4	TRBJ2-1	CASSLGPSYNEQFF	TGTGCCAGCAGCTTAGGGCCATCCTACAATGAGCAGTTCTTC
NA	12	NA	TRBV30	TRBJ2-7	CAWSVSIYEQYF	TGTGCCTGGAGTGTTTCTATCTACGAGCAGTACTTC
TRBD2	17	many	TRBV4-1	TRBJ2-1	CASSSGRGLAGEDEQFF	TGCGCCAGCAGTTCAGGTCGGGGACTAGCGGGAGAGGATGAGCAGTTCTTC
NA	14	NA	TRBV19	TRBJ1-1	CASSIARERTEAFF	TGTGCCAGTAGTATAGCTCGGGAACGCACTGAAGCTTTCTTT
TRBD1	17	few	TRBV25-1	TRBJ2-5	CASSEITGTGGDETQYF	TGTGCCAGCAGTGAAATCACCGGGACAGGGGGCGATGAGACCCAGTACTTC
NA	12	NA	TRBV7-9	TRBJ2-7	CASSLGTYEQYF	TGTGCCAGCAGCTTGGGCACCTACGAGCAGTACTTC
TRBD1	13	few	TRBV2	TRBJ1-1	CASRGQPNTEAFF	TGTGCCAGCAGGGGACAGCCGAACACTGAAGCTTTCTTT
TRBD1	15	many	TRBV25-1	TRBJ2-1	CASSDRDRGYDEQFF	TGTGCCAGCAGTGACCGGGACAGGGGTTACGATGAGCAGTTCTTC
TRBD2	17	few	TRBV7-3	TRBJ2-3	CASSPLLTSGIMDTQYF	TGTGCCAGCAGCCCCCTCCTGACTAGCGGGATTATGGATACGCAGTATTTT
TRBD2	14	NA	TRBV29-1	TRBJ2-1	CSGGLAGRYNEQFF	TGCAGCGGCGGACTAGCGGGAAGATACAATGAGCAGTTCTTC
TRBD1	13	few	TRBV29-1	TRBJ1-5	CSVGTGPHQPQHF	TGCAGCGTCGGGACAGGGCCCCATCAGCCCCAGCATTTT
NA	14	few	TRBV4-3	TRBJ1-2	CASSQDRVGYGYTF	TGCGCCAGCAGCCAAGATCGGGTAGGCTATGGCTACACCTTC
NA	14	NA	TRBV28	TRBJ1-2	CASSLVGSPYGYTF	TGTGCCAGCAGTTTGGTGGGGTCCCCCTATGGCTACACCTTC
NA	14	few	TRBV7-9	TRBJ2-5	CASSKGGGSITQYF	TGTGCCAGCAGCAAAGGAGGGGGCTCGATAACCCAGTACTTC